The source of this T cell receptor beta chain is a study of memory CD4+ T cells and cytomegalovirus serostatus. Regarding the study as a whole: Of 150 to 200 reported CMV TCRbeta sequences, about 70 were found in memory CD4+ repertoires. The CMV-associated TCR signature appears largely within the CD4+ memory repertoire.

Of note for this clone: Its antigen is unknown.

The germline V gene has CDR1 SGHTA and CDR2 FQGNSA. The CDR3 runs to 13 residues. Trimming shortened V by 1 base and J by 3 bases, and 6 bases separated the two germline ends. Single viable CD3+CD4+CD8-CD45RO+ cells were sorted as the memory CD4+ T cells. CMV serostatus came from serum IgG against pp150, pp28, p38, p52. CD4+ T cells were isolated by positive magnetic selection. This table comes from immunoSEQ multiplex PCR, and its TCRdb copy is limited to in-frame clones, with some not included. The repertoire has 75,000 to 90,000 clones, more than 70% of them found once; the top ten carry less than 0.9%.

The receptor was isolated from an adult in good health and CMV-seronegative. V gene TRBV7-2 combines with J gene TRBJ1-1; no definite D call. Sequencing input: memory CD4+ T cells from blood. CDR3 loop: CASSLGTYTEAFF. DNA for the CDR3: TGTGCCAGCAGCTTAGGGACTTACACTGAAGCTTTCTTT.